This is a list of T cell receptor beta chains from one sample in a study of blood T cell repertoires in COVID-19. TCRdb's copy holds only in-frame clones and misses some; the assay was immunoSEQ multiplex PCR. The sample lists roughly 67,000 clones; approximately 80% were seen once. Sequenced: peripheral blood. Receptor source: a woman aged 55-70 years with acute or convalescent COVID-19. CDR3s include the opening cysteine and the closing phenylalanine or tryptophan. A D gene is named only where the DNA matches it firmly. The size field is filled for only some rows; it gives once, few, many or a size class.

j_gene,d_gene,abundance,v_gene,CDR3aa,CDR3nt
TRBJ2-3,TRBD2,-,TRBV5-4,CASAGGGITDTQYF,TGTGCCAGTGCCGGGGGGGGGATCACAGATACGCAGTATTTT
TRBJ1-6,TRBD1,-,TRBV6-6,CASSLDTHMWTGGDYNSPLHF,TGTGCCAGCAGCTTGGATACCCACATGTGGACAGGGGGCGACTATAATTCACCCCTCCACTTT
TRBJ1-2,TRBD1,-,TRBV5-6,CASSLAGQGEGYTF,TGTGCCAGCAGCTTGGCTGGACAGGGAGAGGGCTACACCTTC
TRBJ1-2,-,-,TRBV7-6,CASSLGSRGRGYGYTF,TGTGCCAGCAGCTTAGGTTCCCGGGGAAGAGGCTATGGCTACACCTTC
TRBJ1-5,-,-,TRBV30,CAWGDSIGNQPQHF,TGTGCCTGGGGGGACTCCATAGGCAATCAGCCCCAGCATTTT
TRBJ1-6,-,-,TRBV3-1/TRBV3-2,CASSRSRGSPLHF,TGTGCCAGCAGCCGATCCCGGGGGTCACCCCTCCACTTT
TRBJ2-1,-,once,TRBV29-1,CSAGEGFYNEQFF,TGCAGCGCCGGAGAGGGCTTCTACAATGAGCAGTTCTTC
TRBJ1-1,-,-,TRBV12-3/TRBV12-4,CASTPRRNTEAFF,TGTGCCAGCACCCCGAGGCGGAACACTGAAGCTTTCTTT
TRBJ2-1,TRBD2,-,TRBV5-1,CASSPGTRGEQFF,TGCGCCAGCAGCCCCGGGACTAGGGGAGAGCAGTTCTTC
TRBJ2-1,TRBD2,-,TRBV10-3,CAISVKSGGAYEQFF,TGTGCCATCAGTGTGAAGAGCGGGGGGGCCTATGAGCAGTTCTTC
TRBJ1-1,-,-,TRBV13,CASSINYRTEAFF,TGTGCCAGCAGCATCAATTACAGGACAGAAGCTTTCTTT
TRBJ1-5,-,few,TRBV7-2,CASSAEGGRQPQHF,TGTGCCAGCAGCGCAGAGGGTGGCCGGCAGCCCCAGCATTTT
TRBJ2-1,TRBD2,-,TRBV4-1,CASSQASTSGGAPGNEQFF,TGCGCCAGCAGCCAAGCCTCGACTAGCGGGGGGGCGCCGGGCAATGAGCAGTTCTTC
TRBJ1-6,TRBD1,-,TRBV5-1,CASSPGQSYNSPLHF,TGCGCCAGCAGCCCGGGACAGTCCTATAATTCACCCCTCCACTTT
TRBJ2-1,TRBD2,-,TRBV7-3,CASSLSPAGKNEQFF,TGTGCCAGCAGCTTAAGTCCAGCGGGGAAGAATGAGCAGTTCTTC
TRBJ1-2,TRBD1,once,TRBV10-3,CAISGQGDYGYTF,TGTGCCATCAGCGGACAGGGGGACTATGGCTACACCTTC
TRBJ1-6,-,-,TRBV5-1,CASSLGASSYNSPLHF,TGCGCCAGCAGCTTGGGGGCAAGCTCCTATAATTCACCCCTCCACTTT
TRBJ1-2,-,-,TRBV5-5,CASSLTWGGDGYTF,TGTGCCAGCAGCTTGACTTGGGGGGGCGATGGCTACACCTTC
TRBJ1-1,-,-,TRBV20-1,CSAEGATEAFF,TGCAGCGCGGAAGGGGCCACTGAAGCTTTCTTT
TRBJ2-7,-,-,TRBV5-4,CASSLAVVAEQYF,TGTGCCAGCAGCTTGGCCGTCGTGGCCGAGCAGTACTTC
TRBJ1-5,-,-,TRBV6-2/TRBV6-3,CASSYGGPQHF,TGTGCCAGCAGTTACGGCGGGCCCCAGCATTTT
TRBJ1-4,-,-,TRBV5-1,CASSTDSRTEKLFF,TGCGCCAGCAGCACGGACAGCCGGACCGAAAAACTGTTTTTT
TRBJ1-1,-,-,TRBV7-9,CASSLEVRDTEAFF,TGTGCCAGCAGCTTAGAGGTCCGGGACACTGAAGCTTTCTTT
TRBJ2-5,TRBD2,-,TRBV6-5,CASSYAGGPLQETQYF,TGTGCCAGCAGTTACGCGGGGGGGCCCCTCCAAGAGACCCAGTACTTC
TRBJ1-1,-,-,TRBV15,CATSRDPEARNTEAFF,TGTGCCACCAGCAGAGATCCAGAGGCCCGGAACACTGAAGCTTTCTTT
TRBJ1-2,TRBD1,-,TRBV7-9,CASSLGVQGEGHGYTF,TGTGCCAGCAGCTTAGGGGTCCAGGGGGAAGGTCATGGCTACACCTTC
TRBJ1-1,-,-,TRBV29-1,CSVRSYADTEAFF,TGCAGCGTTAGATCGTATGCGGACACTGAAGCTTTCTTT
TRBJ1-4,-,-,TRBV10-2,CASSDGGTNEKLFF,TGCGCCAGCAGTGACGGCGGGACTAATGAAAAACTGTTTTTT
TRBJ1-6,TRBD1,few,TRBV5-6,CASSWGTASYSPLHF,TGTGCCAGCAGCTGGGGGACAGCTAGTTATTCACCCCTCCACTTT
TRBJ1-1,-,once,TRBV6-6,CASSSAQANTEAFF,TGTGCCAGCAGTTCGGCGCAGGCTAACACTGAAGCTTTCTTT